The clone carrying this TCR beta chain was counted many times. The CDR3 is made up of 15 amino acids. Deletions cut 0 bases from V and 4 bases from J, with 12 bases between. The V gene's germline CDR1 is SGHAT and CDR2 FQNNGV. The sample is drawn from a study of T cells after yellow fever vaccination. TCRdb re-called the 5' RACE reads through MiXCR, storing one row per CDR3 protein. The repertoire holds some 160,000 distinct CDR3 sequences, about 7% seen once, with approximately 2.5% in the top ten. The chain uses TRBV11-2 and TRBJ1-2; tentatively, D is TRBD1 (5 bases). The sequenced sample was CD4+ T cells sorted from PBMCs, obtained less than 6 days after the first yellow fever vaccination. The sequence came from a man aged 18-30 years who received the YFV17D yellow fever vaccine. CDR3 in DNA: TGTGCCAGCAGCTTAGAACCAGGGCCATTCTATGGCTACACCTTC. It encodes CASSLEPGPFYGYTF.